This is a list of T cell receptor beta chains from one sample in a study of beta chain features in type 1 diabetes. Some clones are missing from TCRdb's copy, which holds only in-frame ones; the method was immunoSEQ multiplex PCR. The sample has 450,000 to 600,000 clones, roughly 30% seen once. Material: naive CD4+ T cells from blood. These receptors all stem from a man aged 18 to 30 in good health. Both conserved end residues are part of each CDR3. The D gene is left open where the match is weak. Size is omitted from some rows. Given values are once, few, many or a class for expanded clones.

v_call: TRBV6-5
j_call: TRBJ2-2
clone_size: NA
d_call: NA
cdr3_aa: CASRRGTGELFF
cdr3_nt: TGTGCCAGCAGACGAGGGACCGGGGAGCTGTTTTTT

v_call: TRBV29-1
j_call: TRBJ2-7
clone_size: few
d_call: TRBD1
cdr3_aa: CSAHAGTGGTALREQYF
cdr3_nt: TGCAGCGCTCACGCCGGGACAGGGGGCACAGCTCTGCGGGAGCAGTACTTC

v_call: TRBV25-1
j_call: TRBJ2-1
clone_size: NA
d_call: NA
cdr3_aa: CASGLYNEQFF
cdr3_nt: TGTGCCAGCGGACTCTACAATGAGCAGTTCTTC

v_call: TRBV28
j_call: TRBJ2-7
clone_size: NA
d_call: NA
cdr3_aa: CASSLTGSFYEQYF
cdr3_nt: TGTGCCAGCAGTTTAACCGGGAGCTTCTACGAGCAGTACTTC

v_call: TRBV6-7
j_call: TRBJ2-7
clone_size: NA
d_call: NA
cdr3_aa: CASSYGCRCPSYEQYF
cdr3_nt: TGTGCCAGCAGTTATGGGTGCAGGTGCCCCTCCTACGAGCAGTACTTC

v_call: TRBV7-7
j_call: TRBJ2-5
clone_size: few
d_call: NA
cdr3_aa: CASSRASSVETQYF
cdr3_nt: TGTGCTAGCAGCCGCGCCTCTAGCGTAGAGACCCAGTACTTC

v_call: TRBV15
j_call: TRBJ2-7
clone_size: few
d_call: NA
cdr3_aa: CATSRDGTYEQYF
cdr3_nt: TGTGCCACCAGCAGGGACGGAACCTACGAGCAGTACTTC

v_call: TRBV6-6
j_call: TRBJ2-3
clone_size: NA
d_call: TRBD2
cdr3_aa: CASSTLAGGADTQYF
cdr3_nt: TGTGCCAGCAGTACACTAGCGGGAGGGGCAGATACGCAGTATTTT

v_call: TRBV29-1
j_call: TRBJ2-5
clone_size: NA
d_call: NA
cdr3_aa: CSAKDRAPQETQYF
cdr3_nt: TGCAGCGCGAAGGACAGAGCGCCTCAAGAGACCCAGTACTTC

v_call: TRBV28
j_call: TRBJ2-7
clone_size: NA
d_call: NA
cdr3_aa: CASRMNSYEQYF
cdr3_nt: TGTGCCAGCAGAATGAACTCCTACGAGCAGTACTTC

v_call: TRBV4-3
j_call: TRBJ2-1
clone_size: few
d_call: NA
cdr3_aa: CASSQDRGGEQFF
cdr3_nt: TGCGCCAGCAGCCAAGATCGTGGGGGTGAGCAGTTCTTC

v_call: TRBV5-8
j_call: TRBJ2-6
clone_size: NA
d_call: NA
cdr3_aa: CASREARGANVLTF
cdr3_nt: TGTGCCAGCAGGGAAGCGAGAGGGGCCAACGTCCTGACTTTC

v_call: TRBV30
j_call: TRBJ1-1
clone_size: NA
d_call: NA
cdr3_aa: CAWARMNTEAFF
cdr3_nt: TGTGCCTGGGCCCGCATGAACACTGAAGCTTTCTTT

v_call: TRBV6-5
j_call: TRBJ2-1
clone_size: few
d_call: NA
cdr3_aa: CASSYGNYNEQFF
cdr3_nt: TGTGCCAGCAGTTACGGGAACTACAATGAGCAGTTCTTC

v_call: TRBV2
j_call: TRBJ1-1
clone_size: NA
d_call: NA
cdr3_aa: CASSEQWNTEAFF
cdr3_nt: TGTGCCAGCAGTGAACAATGGAACACTGAAGCTTTCTTT

v_call: TRBV29-1
j_call: TRBJ2-3
clone_size: few
d_call: TRBD2
cdr3_aa: CSVEDPFSSGSSTDTQYF
cdr3_nt: TGCAGCGTTGAAGATCCTTTCTCTAGCGGGAGTAGCACAGATACGCAGTATTTT

v_call: TRBV7-2
j_call: TRBJ1-5
clone_size: NA
d_call: TRBD1
cdr3_aa: CASSFGTGALNQPQHF
cdr3_nt: TGTGCCAGCAGCTTTGGGACAGGGGCGCTAAATCAGCCCCAGCATTTT

v_call: TRBV2
j_call: TRBJ2-1
clone_size: NA
d_call: NA
cdr3_aa: CASSEYNEQFF
cdr3_nt: TGTGCCAGCAGTGAATACAATGAGCAGTTCTTC

v_call: TRBV7-2
j_call: TRBJ1-5
clone_size: NA
d_call: NA
cdr3_aa: CASSWAGSNQPQHF
cdr3_nt: TGTGCCAGCAGCTGGGCAGGCAGCAATCAGCCCCAGCATTTT

v_call: TRBV6-5
j_call: TRBJ1-2
clone_size: NA
d_call: NA
cdr3_aa: CASSYKREEGYTF
cdr3_nt: TGTGCCAGCAGTTATAAAAGGGAGGAAGGCTACACCTTC

v_call: TRBV7-9
j_call: TRBJ2-2
clone_size: few
d_call: NA
cdr3_aa: CASSSDSGELFF
cdr3_nt: TGTGCCAGCAGCTCCGACTCCGGGGAGCTGTTTTTT

v_call: TRBV15
j_call: TRBJ1-2
clone_size: NA
d_call: TRBD1
cdr3_aa: CATSRDGQGVGYTF
cdr3_nt: TGTGCCACCAGCAGAGATGGCCAGGGGGTTGGCTACACCTTC

v_call: TRBV14
j_call: TRBJ1-2
clone_size: NA
d_call: TRBD1
cdr3_aa: CASSQDRRTGHGYTF
cdr3_nt: TGTGCCAGCAGCCAAGATCGGAGGACAGGGCATGGCTACACCTTC

v_call: TRBV30
j_call: TRBJ2-3
clone_size: NA
d_call: NA
cdr3_aa: CAWKQSAQYF
cdr3_nt: TGTGCCTGGAAACAGTCCGCGCAGTATTTT

v_call: TRBV19
j_call: TRBJ2-3
clone_size: NA
d_call: NA
cdr3_aa: CASSIVGFGFTDTQYF
cdr3_nt: TGTGCCAGTAGTATTGTCGGGTTCGGATTCACAGATACGCAGTATTTT

v_call: TRBV19
j_call: TRBJ2-1
clone_size: NA
d_call: NA
cdr3_aa: CASSQRQAMGNEQFF
cdr3_nt: TGTGCCAGTAGTCAGAGACAGGCGATGGGCAATGAGCAGTTCTTC

v_call: TRBV29-1
j_call: TRBJ1-5
clone_size: few
d_call: NA
cdr3_aa: CSVGDMEAQPQHF
cdr3_nt: TGCAGCGTTGGGGACATGGAAGCTCAGCCCCAGCATTTT

v_call: TRBV18
j_call: TRBJ2-3
clone_size: NA
d_call: NA
cdr3_aa: CASSPPADTQYF
cdr3_nt: TGTGCCAGCTCACCACCGGCAGATACGCAGTATTTT

v_call: TRBV20-1
j_call: TRBJ2-7
clone_size: few
d_call: NA
cdr3_aa: CSARALYEQYF
cdr3_nt: TGCAGTGCTAGAGCTCTGTACGAGCAGTACTTC

v_call: TRBV6-4
j_call: TRBJ2-1
clone_size: few
d_call: NA
cdr3_aa: CASSDSKVSSSSYNEQFF
cdr3_nt: TGTGCCAGCAGTGACTCGAAGGTATCCTCTAGCTCCTACAATGAGCAGTTCTTC

v_call: TRBV25-1
j_call: TRBJ2-1
clone_size: few
d_call: TRBD2
cdr3_aa: CASRASGRAEQFF
cdr3_nt: TGTGCCAGCAGGGCTAGCGGGAGGGCCGAGCAGTTCTTC

v_call: TRBV7-2
j_call: TRBJ2-3
clone_size: NA
d_call: TRBD2
cdr3_aa: CASSRATSGDQIDGTQYF
cdr3_nt: TGTGCCAGCAGTCGTGCGACTAGCGGGGACCAGATTGATGGTACGCAGTATTTT

v_call: TRBV30
j_call: TRBJ2-7
clone_size: NA
d_call: NA
cdr3_aa: CAWSLKGSYEQYF
cdr3_nt: TGTGCCTGGAGTCTAAAGGGATCCTACGAGCAGTACTTC

v_call: TRBV11-1
j_call: TRBJ2-1
clone_size: NA
d_call: TRBD2
cdr3_aa: CASSSSGIAAYNEQFF
cdr3_nt: TGTGCCAGCAGCAGTAGCGGGATAGCCGCCTACAATGAGCAGTTCTTC

v_call: TRBV10-3
j_call: TRBJ2-5
clone_size: few
d_call: TRBD2
cdr3_aa: CAISTGTSGKETQYF
cdr3_nt: TGTGCCATCAGTACCGGGACTAGCGGGAAAGAGACCCAGTACTTC

v_call: TRBV10-3
j_call: TRBJ2-7
clone_size: NA
d_call: NA
cdr3_aa: CAISGSTYEQYF
cdr3_nt: TGTGCCATCAGCGGCTCCACCTACGAGCAGTACTTC

v_call: TRBV4-1
j_call: TRBJ2-7
clone_size: few
d_call: TRBD1
cdr3_aa: CASSIRQGTSSYEQYF
cdr3_nt: TGCGCCAGCAGCATTCGACAGGGGACGAGCTCCTACGAGCAGTACTTC